Following are 21 T cell receptor beta chains from one sample sequenced in a study of shared clonotypes between healthy human individuals. Sequencing was performed with immunoSEQ multiplex PCR; in TCRdb, only in-frame clones are kept and a portion is missing. This table has about 2.1 million clones, roughly 95% appearing once. CD8 cells regarded as naive lacked CD45RO, were positively chosen for CCR7, and omitted terminally differentiated effector memory CD45RA+ cells. The sample was naive CD8+ T cells from PBMCs. The source of these receptors is a man between 18 and 35 years old in good health. Some clones in this sample may be carry-over from other donors' samples.

The chain combines TRBV6-5 with TRBJ2-7; D remains ambiguous. V lost 5 bases to trimming and J lost 3 bases, with 11 bases between them. Germline lookup yields CDR1 MNHEY and CDR2 SVGAGI. This CDR3 contains 13 residues. The CDR3 loop is CASSLRVGYEQYF. As DNA, the CDR3 is TGTGCCAGCAGTCTACGGGTGGGCTACGAGCAGTACTTC.

The chain couples TRBV30 to TRBJ1-6; D may be TRBD1 (5 bases). The CDR3 loop spans 13 amino acids. The germline V gene has CDR1 GTSNPN and CDR2 SVGIG (reference sequence). V lost 5 bases and J 7 bases, leaving 12 bases between the germline ends. In nucleotides, the CDR3 is TGTGCCTGGTCGGTACAGGTCAATTCACCCCTCCACTTT. Protein: CAWSVQVNSPLHF.

This clone was counted only a few times. The chain recombines TRBV2 with TRBJ1-2, with 11 bases matching TRBD1. Germline values: CDR1 SNHLY, CDR2 FYNNEI. With 10 bases clipped from V and 4 bases from J, the junction kept 5 bases outside the gene matches. This CDR3 contains 13 residues. The CDR3 bases are TGTGCCACATTTGGGACAGGGGGCTATGGCTACACCTTC. It yields the protein CATFGTGGYGYTF.

The J gene is TRBJ2-1, the V gene TRBV13; 13 bases map to TRBD2. The CDR3 loop spans 16 amino acids. V was clipped by 5 bases and J by 9 bases; unmatched bases: 10. Germline V CDR1 and CDR2: PRHDT, FYEKMQ (reference sequence). Here the CDR3 DNA reads TGTGCCAGCAGCCACGAAAGGACTAGCGGGAGAGTTGAGCAGTTCTTC. Translation gives CASSHERTSGRVEQFF.

In nucleotides, the CDR3 is TGTGCCAGCAACCAATTCGGGCGGGAGACAGATACGCAGTATTTT. Amino acid sequence: CASNQFGRETDTQYF. The V and J genes are TRBV7-9 and TRBJ2-3; 7 bases match TRBD2. This CDR3 is 15 amino acids long. The V and J ends lost 7 bases and 3 bases, in that order; junction bases with no gene match: 10. Germline-derived CDR1 and CDR2 are SEHNR and FQNEAQ (reference sequence).

The V call is TRBV7-9, the J call TRBJ1-3; TRBD1 might be the D (5 bases). CDR1 and CDR2 (germline): SEHNR, FQNEAQ (reference sequence). The V end was cut by 8 bases, the J end by 2 bases, with 13 bases between. This CDR3 comprises 14 residues. CDR3: CASPGQEAGNTIYF. As DNA, the CDR3 is TGTGCCAGCCCAGGGCAGGAGGCTGGAAACACCATATATTTT. The whole variable domain, filled in from reference TRBV7-9 and TRBJ1-3, reads DTGVSQNPRHKITKRGQNVTFRCDPISEHNRLYWYRQTLGQGPEFLTYFQNEAQLEKSRLLSDRFSAERPKGSFSTLEIQRTEQGDSAMYLCASPGQEAGNTIYFGEGSWLTVV.

This chain links TRBV28 with TRBJ2-1; 10 nucleotides align to TRBD1. CDR3 size: 15 residues. Germline V gene data show CDR1 as MDHEN and CDR2 as SYDVKM. The junction had 9 bases not matched to a gene; V was cut back by 5 bases and J by 8 bases. The CDR3 is CASSSPGQGHYEQFF. The CDR3 region has the DNA TGTGCCAGCAGTAGCCCGGGACAGGGGCACTATGAGCAGTTCTTC.

The CDR3 DNA reads TGTGCCAGCAGCCCAGTACAGGGGTACGAGCAGTACTTC. The encoded protein is CASSPVQGYEQYF. The chain joins TRBV14 to TRBJ2-7, with 7 bases aligning to TRBD1. The CDR3 loop spans 13 amino acids. In germline, CDR1 is SGHDN, CDR2 FVKESK. V shed 4 bases, J shed 4 bases, and the junction held 4 bases outside the gene matches.

This chain links TRBV7-2 with TRBJ1-5; D might be TRBD1 (5 bases). This CDR3 has 16 amino acids. Germline V lookup: CDR1 SGHTA, CDR2 FQGNSA. The V gene lost 5 bases and the J gene lost 4 bases, with 18 bases spanning the gap. The CDR3 here is CASSRLTGPLNQPQHF. As DNA, the CDR3 is TGTGCCAGCAGCCGACTTACAGGACCTCTTAATCAGCCCCAGCATTTT. Combining the CDR3 with reference TRBV7-2 and TRBJ1-5 gives the whole variable domain GAGVSQSPSNKVTEKGKDVELRCDPISGHTALYWYRQSLGQGLEFLIYFQGNSAPDKSGLPSDRFSAERTGGSVSTLTIQRTQQEDSAVYLCASSRLTGPLNQPQHFGDGTRLSIL.

This clone has only one observation. The chain links TRBV5-8 to TRBJ1-1, with D perhaps TRBD1 (5 bases). Trimming removed 1 base from V and 4 bases from J, with 11 bases in between. Per the germline V gene, CDR1 is SGHTS and CDR2 is YDEGEE. The CDR3 extends over 14 amino acids. The DNA of the CDR3 is TGTGCCAGCAGCTTGCAGGCCGGGGGCACTGAAGCTTTCTTT. Protein: CASSLQAGGTEAFF. The full variable domain, in which reference TRBV5-8 and TRBJ1-1 provide the parts outside the CDR3, is EAGVTQSPTHLIKTRGQQATLRCSPISGHTSVYWYQQALGLGLQFLLWYDEGEERNRGNFPPRFSGRQFPNYSSELNVNALELEDSALYLCASSLQAGGTEAFFGQGTRLTVV.

The genes are TRBV28 and TRBJ1-5; no clear D. The germline V and J ends were trimmed by 3 bases and 5 bases, with 11 bases remaining between them. The germline V gene has CDR1 MDHEN and CDR2 SYDVKM. The CDR3 runs 14 residues. Here the CDR3 reads CASSFPGTDQPQHF. The CDR3 nucleotides are TGTGCCAGCAGTTTCCCGGGTACAGATCAGCCCCAGCATTTT. The full variable domain, rest sourced from reference TRBV28 and TRBJ1-5, is DVKVTQSSRYLVKRTGEKVFLECVQDMDHENMFWYRQDPGLGLRLIYFSYDVKMKEKGDIPEGYSVSREKKERFSLILESASTNQTSMYLCASSFPGTDQPQHFGDGTRLSIL.

For this clone: Other nucleotide sequences in the sample specify the same CDR3. This chain's CDR3 is CASSQDRGQGYGYTF. DNA for the CDR3: TGCGCCAGCAGCCAAGATCGAGGACAGGGCTATGGCTACACCTTC. J is TRBJ1-2 and V is TRBV4-1; 8 positions agree with TRBD1. The CDR3 has 15 amino acids. The V gene end was trimmed by 0 bases and the J gene end by 4 bases; junction bases not matched to a gene: 4. In germline, CDR1 is MGHRA, CDR2 YSYEKL.

This chain joins TRBV7-9 and TRBJ2-3; TRBD1 or TRBD2 may be the D gene (5 bases each). This CDR3 is 16 amino acids long. Trimming cost V 5 bases and J 6 bases, with 21 bases left between them. CDR1 is SEHNR, CDR2 FQNEAQ, per germline (reference sequence). CDR3 sequence: CASSPRGGKLADTQYF. Here the CDR3 DNA reads TGTGCCAGCAGCCCCCGGGGCGGTAAACTGGCGGATACGCAGTATTTT.

Turning to this clone: At one end, the junction sequence differs from germline, possibly due to a read error. The genes are TRBV5-1 and TRBJ2-3; D gene uncertain. CDR1 and CDR2 from the germline V gene are SGHRS and YFSETQ. The CDR3 has 15 amino acids. This chain's CDR3 is CASTLTEFGTDTQYF. CDR3 DNA: TGCGCCAGCACCTTGACGGAGTTTGGCACAGATACGCAGTATTTT.

The V gene is TRBV30, the J gene TRBJ2-2, with D uncertain. Trimming left V 4 bases short and J 5 bases short, with 8 bases between. The germline V gene encodes CDR1 GTSNPN and CDR2 SVGIG (reference sequence). This CDR3 has 12 amino acids. CDR3 coding DNA: TGTGCCTGGACCGACTGGACCGGGGAGCTGTTTTTT. Translating it yields CAWTDWTGELFF.

The CDR3 DNA sequence: TGTGCCAGCGGGACAGGGAGCACAGATACGCAGTATTTT. This codes for CASGTGSTDTQYF. This chain uses TRBV25-1 with TRBJ2-3; TRBD1 matches 9 bases. Germline trimming cut 8 bases from V and 0 bases from J; bases unmatched to any gene: 0. The CDR3 is 13 amino acids. Germline CDR1 MGHDK, CDR2 SYGVNS.

The chain carries TRBV30 and TRBJ1-5, with D hard to call. Germline V CDR1 and CDR2: GTSNPN, SVGIG (reference sequence). CDR3 length: 16 amino acids. V was clipped by 2 bases and J by 2 bases, with 16 bases between them. CDR3 coding DNA: TGTGCCTGGAGTCCCCCACAGAGGGATGGCAATCAGCCCCAGCATTTT. This translates into CAWSPPQRDGNQPQHF.

The chain carries TRBV7-9 and TRBJ2-2, with D maybe TRBD1 (6 bases). Germline-derived CDR1 and CDR2 are SEHNR and FQNEAQ (reference sequence). The CDR3 is 16 amino acids. V shed 4 bases and J shed 1 base, with 13 bases lying between them. The CDR3: CASSSKDRQNTGELFF. The CDR3 DNA sequence: TGTGCCAGCAGCTCAAAGGACAGACAGAACACCGGGGAGCTGTTTTTT.

Details on this clone: Other nucleotide sequences from this sample produce the same CDR3. The V gene is TRBV7-9, the J gene TRBJ2-7; no definite D call. Per germline, CDR1 SEHNR and CDR2 FQNEAQ (reference sequence). The CDR3 loop spans 13 amino acids. Trimming left V 3 bases short and J 1 base short, with 7 bases between. The CDR3 region has the DNA TGTGCCAGCAGCTTTAGCTCGTCCTACGAGCAGTACTTC. Translating gives CASSFSSSYEQYF.

For the CDR3, the DNA is TGTGCCAGCAGGGGGGGAGCGGGAGTCCCCCCGCGATACAATGAGCAGTTCTTC. Amino acid sequence: CASRGGAGVPPRYNEQFF. The gene calls are TRBV7-3 and TRBJ2-1, with 8 bases identical to TRBD2. Germline values: CDR1 SGHTA, CDR2 FQGTGA. V was clipped by 6 bases and J by 4 bases; unmatched bases: 17. The CDR3 spans 18 residues.

The V gene is TRBV27, the J gene TRBJ1-1, with a weak D call TRBD1 (6 bases). The CDR3 has 16 amino acids. Germline CDR1 is MNHEY and CDR2 is SMNVEV (reference sequence). The V end was cut by 6 bases, the J end by 0 bases, with 17 bases between. CDR3 coding DNA: TGTGCCAGCAGGCCGGGGGCAGGACCTATGAACACTGAAGCTTTCTTT. Encoded protein: CASRPGAGPMNTEAFF.